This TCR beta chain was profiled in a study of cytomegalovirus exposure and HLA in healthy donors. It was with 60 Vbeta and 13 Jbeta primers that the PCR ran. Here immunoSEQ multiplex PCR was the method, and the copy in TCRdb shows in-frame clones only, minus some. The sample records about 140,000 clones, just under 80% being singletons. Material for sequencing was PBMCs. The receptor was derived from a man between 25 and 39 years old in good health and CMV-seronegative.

CDR3 DNA sequence: TGTGCCAGCAGTCTGGGTGGGGCTAGCACAGATACGCAGTATTTT. This encodes CASSLGGASTDTQYF. V and J are TRBV2 and TRBJ2-3, with D perhaps TRBD1 (5 bases). CDR1 is SNHLY and CDR2 is FYNNEI in the germline V gene. CDR3 size: 15 residues. Trimming took 5 bases from V and 0 from J, leaving 12 bases between them.